This record covers a single T cell receptor (beta chain). The data belong to a study of blood T cell repertoires in COVID-19. Turning to the study itself: PBMCs, B-cell-depleted T cells, or T cells were the source of the cDNA or gDNA that made up the material.

Study processing details: The authors estimated nucleated cell counts from reference gene primer amplification. Sequencing was performed with immunoSEQ multiplex PCR; in TCRdb, only in-frame clones are kept and a portion is missing. V, J and clone size are taken as reported in that table, and D and trimming were inferred from the DNA itself. The sample contains about 120,000 clones, 86% of which appear only once. Germline CDR1 reads MDHEN; CDR2 reads SYDVKM. V lost 5 bases, J lost 8 bases, and 7 bases stayed unmatched. The CDR3 extends over 14 amino acids. The specimen was peripheral blood. The receptor was isolated from a man between 65 and 79 years old who had recovered from COVID-19. The chain recombines TRBV28 with TRBJ2-3, with TRBD1 identical over 10 bases. CDR3 DNA: TGTGCCAGCAGTGGGGGACAGGGGTGGGCTACGCAGTATTTT. Its protein product is CASSGGQGWATQYF.